This T cell receptor (beta chain) comes out of a study of CD8+ T cells in alopecia areata. Study background: Donors of skin were C3H/HeJ mice aged roughly 6-12 months with spontaneous alopecia, and recipients were approximately 7-10-week-old female C3H/HeJ mice.

At least ten counts were recorded for this clone. What it recognizes is unknown. The listed genes are named as in mouse. With the read ending 4 residues before the CDR3 end, the germline J gene is used to fill in that end. Overall study findings and caveats: TCR sharing was clearer in mice than between patients, perhaps partly owing to patient HLA diversity. Lesional scalp exceeded normal scalp in clonality, especially in alopecia totalis/universalis. Tissue-resident alphabeta T cells belonging to normal skin likewise get sequenced within scalp specimens.

This CDR3 is 13 amino acids long. The germline gives CDR1 FNHDT, CDR2 SITEND (reference sequence). Investigators isolated RNA and reverse transcribed it into cDNA to act as the sequencing template. TCRdb keeps only in-frame clones here, not all; method: immunoSEQ multiplex PCR. The specimen gives approximately 110,000 clones without singletons; the ten biggest hold 20%. This receptor was identified in a C3H/HeJ mouse with alopecia areata. Strain haplotype at MHC: H2-k. Input material: lesional skin. V usage is TRBV19 and J usage is TRBJ2-1; 8 nucleotides match TRBD1. The CDR3 is CASSDRGGAEQFF. CDR3 DNA, as far as it was read: TGTGCCAGCAGCGACAGGGGAGGGGCT.